A selection of T cell receptor beta chains follows, all from one sample in a study of T cell repertoires in cytomegalovirus infection. Their target antigens are unknown. One entry per CDR3 protein, called by TCRdb with MiXCR from the reads. There are about 830,000 distinct CDR3 sequences in the sample; about 33% occur only once, and 9.5% to 15% lies in the top ten. The sequencing used cultured CD8+ T cells from PBMCs, collected from culture after CMV antigen stimulation. These receptors were taken from a human donor in good health (CMV status not recorded). Some clones in this sample may be carry-over from other donors' samples. The CDR3 runs from the conserved cysteine through the conserved F or W.

CDR3 protein,CDR3 length,V gene,J gene
CASSVSRESYNEQFF,15,TRBV9,TRBJ2-1
CASSISLSSYNEQFF,15,TRBV19,TRBJ2-1
CASSSVGDLPSTDTQYF,17,TRBV12-3/TRBV12-4,TRBJ2-3
CASSLAVQGVQETQYF,16,TRBV12-3/TRBV12-4,TRBJ2-5
CASSQEGGLTGELFF,15,TRBV4-1,TRBJ2-2
CASSLSTSIEAFF,13,TRBV27,TRBJ1-1
CASSQDRGLGNEQFF,15,TRBV4-3,TRBJ2-1
CASSVGLAGLGGETQYF,17,TRBV5-1,TRBJ2-5
CASSFTGLVYEQYF,14,TRBV4-1,TRBJ2-7
CASRRGDSETQYF,13,TRBV7-9,TRBJ2-5
CASSWGGVDEQYF,13,TRBV7-9,TRBJ2-7